The sequence of this TCR beta chain was determined in a study of T-cell memory formation after mild COVID-19. Overall study: There were largely donor-specific TCR clusters. Study-wide results and caveats: Second-wave clones that peaked on day 37 lacked confirmed SARS-CoV-2 specificity. Pre-infection memory harbored some responding clones, suggesting cross-reactive memory joined.

TCR alpha and TCR beta cDNA libraries carrying sample barcodes and UMIs came from 5'RACE with constant-segment primers. MiXCR, run by TCRdb on the 5' RACE reads, gives a single entry per CDR3 protein. The table has about 320,000 distinct CDR3 sequences, around an eighth seen once. This clonotype was recorded a few times. Its specificity is unknown. From germline, CDR1 is MNHEY and CDR2 SMNVEV (reference sequence). The CDR3 contains 12 residues. V lost 2 bases and J lost 9, with 5 bases in between. The receptor comes from a young man who had mild COVID-19 (a few samples of this study predate the infection). Cell type and time point are not known. Sequencing input: PBMCs or a T cell subset sorted from them (not recorded which). The chain recombines TRBV27 with TRBJ1-6; D not resolved. This CDR3 reads CASSLNGSPLHF. CDR3 nucleotides: TGTGCCAGCAGTTTAAATGGTTCACCCCTCCACTTT.